These T cell receptor beta chains were read from a single sample in a study of cytomegalovirus exposure and HLA in healthy donors. Data came from immunoSEQ multiplex PCR; TCRdb stores just in-frame clones and leaves some out. The table for this sample gives about 140,000 clones. Sequencing was done on a sample of PBMCs. All receptors come from a male donor in good health and CMV-seronegative. CDR3s include the opening cysteine and the closing phenylalanine or tryptophan. A D gene is named only where the DNA matches it firmly.

j_call: TRBJ1-2
v_call: TRBV15
d_call: -
cdr3_aa: CATSRGHPNGYTF
cdr3_nt: TGTGCCACCAGCCGCGGACACCCCAATGGCTACACCTTC

j_call: TRBJ2-7
v_call: TRBV5-6
d_call: -
cdr3_aa: CASSFRRLSYEQYF
cdr3_nt: TGTGCCAGCAGCTTTAGGCGGCTCTCCTACGAGCAGTACTTC

j_call: TRBJ2-3
v_call: TRBV5-1
d_call: -
cdr3_aa: CASSVPGVDTQYF
cdr3_nt: TGCGCCAGCAGCGTTCCAGGGGTGGATACGCAGTATTTT

j_call: TRBJ2-5
v_call: TRBV6-5
d_call: TRBD2
cdr3_aa: CASSFSGGLVETQYF
cdr3_nt: TGTGCCAGCAGCTTTAGCGGGGGCTTAGTCGAGACCCAGTACTTC

j_call: TRBJ1-1
v_call: TRBV28
d_call: -
cdr3_aa: CASSFQGNTEAFF
cdr3_nt: TGTGCCAGCAGTTTCCAGGGAAACACTGAAGCTTTCTTT

j_call: TRBJ1-1
v_call: TRBV19
d_call: TRBD1
cdr3_aa: CASSRQGSGSMNTEAFF
cdr3_nt: TGTGCCAGTAGCAGACAGGGGTCGGGCTCTATGAACACTGAAGCTTTCTTT

j_call: TRBJ2-7
v_call: TRBV30
d_call: -
cdr3_aa: CAWRGGLSYEQYF
cdr3_nt: TGTGCCTGGAGAGGGGGTCTATCCTACGAGCAGTACTTC

j_call: TRBJ1-2
v_call: TRBV7-9
d_call: -
cdr3_aa: CASSLSPSADYTF
cdr3_nt: TGTGCCAGCAGCTTAAGCCCTTCTGCGGACTACACCTTC

j_call: TRBJ1-2
v_call: TRBV30
d_call: -
cdr3_aa: CAWLPSRAGNYGYTF
cdr3_nt: TGTGCCTGGCTCCCCTCTAGGGCAGGGAACTATGGCTACACCTTC

j_call: TRBJ2-7
v_call: TRBV7-2
d_call: -
cdr3_aa: CASSSLGRSYSYEQYF
cdr3_nt: TGTGCCAGCAGCTCCCTAGGGAGGTCGTACTCCTACGAGCAGTACTTC

j_call: TRBJ1-2
v_call: TRBV15
d_call: TRBD1
cdr3_aa: CATSRDREGGYTF
cdr3_nt: TGTGCCACCAGCCGGGACAGGGAGGGCGGCTACACCTTC

j_call: TRBJ1-4
v_call: TRBV28
d_call: TRBD1
cdr3_aa: CASRPGQTNEKLFF
cdr3_nt: TGTGCCAGCAGGCCGGGACAGACTAATGAAAAACTGTTTTTT

j_call: TRBJ1-1
v_call: TRBV4-3
d_call: TRBD1
cdr3_aa: CASSRGQNKNTEAFF
cdr3_nt: TGCGCCAGCAGCCGGGGACAGAATAAGAACACTGAAGCTTTCTTT

j_call: TRBJ1-1
v_call: TRBV5-1
d_call: -
cdr3_aa: CASSLGQLMNTEAFF
cdr3_nt: TGCGCCAGCAGCTTAGGACAGTTGATGAACACTGAAGCTTTCTTT

j_call: TRBJ1-4
v_call: TRBV29-1
d_call: -
cdr3_aa: CSVEQRQTNEKLFF
cdr3_nt: TGCAGCGTTGAACAGAGACAAACTAATGAAAAACTGTTTTTT

j_call: TRBJ2-7
v_call: TRBV6-6
d_call: -
cdr3_aa: CASSYSIGQGYEQYF
cdr3_nt: TGTGCCAGCAGTTACTCGATTGGTCAGGGCTACGAGCAGTACTTC

j_call: TRBJ1-1
v_call: TRBV19
d_call: TRBD1
cdr3_aa: CASSSSGTGDTEAFF
cdr3_nt: TGTGCCAGTAGTAGCTCCGGGACAGGGGACACTGAAGCTTTCTTT

j_call: TRBJ1-2
v_call: TRBV20-1
d_call: -
cdr3_aa: CSARDRGGYTF
cdr3_nt: TGCAGTGCTAGAGATCGGGGTGGCTACACCTTC